The source of this T cell receptor beta chain is a study of molecular identifiers for immune sequencing clone quantification. Overall study: Naive CD8 RNA (approximately 20,000 or 100,000 cells) was divided into five aliquots, with four sequenced. Study-wide results and caveats: More than 99% of effector molecules, versus under 1% of naive-cell molecules, belonged to clones above 20 RNA copies.

This clonotype appeared a few times. The antigen remains undetermined. Previously reported methods and listed TCR primers produced the bulk TCR libraries. MiXCR, run by TCRdb on the PCR reads, gives a single entry per CDR3 protein. The table has about half a million distinct CDR3 sequences, around 23% seen once. The CDR3 has 12 amino acids. V lost 5 bases and J lost 9; bases outside the gene matches: 0. CDR1 and CDR2 from the germline V gene are SGHNT and YYREEE (reference sequence). The chain uses TRBV5-4 and TRBJ1-6; 9 bases are shared with TRBD1. The specimen sequenced was naive CD8+ T cells from blood, with Jurkat cell RNA spiked in. Stated subset: FACS-sorted CD8+CD4-CCR7+CD45RA+ naive T cells. The TCR comes from a human donor in good health. Some libraries in this study had Jurkat cell RNA spiked in. CDR3: CASRDRGSPLHF. DNA for the CDR3: TGTGCCAGCAGGGACAGGGGTTCACCCCTCCACTTT.